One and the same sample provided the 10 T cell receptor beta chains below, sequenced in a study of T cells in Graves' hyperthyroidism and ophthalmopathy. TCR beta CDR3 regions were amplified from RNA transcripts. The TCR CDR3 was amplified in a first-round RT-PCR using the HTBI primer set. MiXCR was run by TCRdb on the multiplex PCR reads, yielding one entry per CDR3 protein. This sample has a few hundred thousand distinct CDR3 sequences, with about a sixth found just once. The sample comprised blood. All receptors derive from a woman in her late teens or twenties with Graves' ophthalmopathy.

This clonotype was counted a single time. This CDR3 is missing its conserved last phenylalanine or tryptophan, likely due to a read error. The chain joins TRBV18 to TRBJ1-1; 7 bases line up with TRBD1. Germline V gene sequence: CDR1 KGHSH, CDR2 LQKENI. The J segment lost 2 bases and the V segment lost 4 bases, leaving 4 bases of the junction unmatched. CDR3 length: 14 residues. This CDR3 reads CASSRTGVNTEAFS. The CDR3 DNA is TGTGCCAGCTCACGAACAGGGGTCAACACTGAAGCTTTCTCT.

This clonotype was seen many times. CDR3 protein: CASGKEPDTQYF. As DNA, the CDR3 is TGTGCCAGCGGAAAAGAACCAGATACGCAGTATTTT. This sequence joins TRBV7-2 and TRBJ2-3; D ambiguous. CDR1 and CDR2 (germline): SGHTA, FQGNSA. This CDR3 is 12 amino acids long. V lost 8 bases, J lost 4 bases, and 10 bases lay in between.

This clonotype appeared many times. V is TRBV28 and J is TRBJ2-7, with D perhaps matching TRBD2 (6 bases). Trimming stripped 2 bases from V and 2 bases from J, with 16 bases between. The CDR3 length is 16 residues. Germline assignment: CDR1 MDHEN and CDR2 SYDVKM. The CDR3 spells CASSLPPAAGTYEQYF. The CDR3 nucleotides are TGTGCCAGCAGTTTACCCCCCGCAGCGGGTACCTACGAGCAGTACTTC. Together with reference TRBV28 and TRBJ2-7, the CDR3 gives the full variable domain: DVKVTQSSRYLVKRTGEKVFLECVQDMDHENMFWYRQDPGLGLRLIYFSYDVKMKEKGDIPEGYSVSREKKERFSLILESASTNQTSMYLCASSLPPAAGTYEQYFGPGTRLTVT.

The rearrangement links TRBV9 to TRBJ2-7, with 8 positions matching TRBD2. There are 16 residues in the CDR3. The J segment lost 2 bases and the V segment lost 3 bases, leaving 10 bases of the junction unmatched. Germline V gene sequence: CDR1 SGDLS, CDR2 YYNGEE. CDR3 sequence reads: CASSDPLGGGTYEQYF. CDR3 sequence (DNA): TGTGCCAGCAGCGATCCGCTCGGCGGGGGGACCTACGAGCAGTACTTC.

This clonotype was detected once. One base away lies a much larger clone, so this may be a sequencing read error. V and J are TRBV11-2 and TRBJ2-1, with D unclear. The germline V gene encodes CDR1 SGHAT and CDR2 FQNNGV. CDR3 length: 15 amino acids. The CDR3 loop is CASSRATALYHEQCF. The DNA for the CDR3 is TGTGCCAGCTCCCGGGCAACCGCTCTTTACCATGAGCAGTGCTTC.

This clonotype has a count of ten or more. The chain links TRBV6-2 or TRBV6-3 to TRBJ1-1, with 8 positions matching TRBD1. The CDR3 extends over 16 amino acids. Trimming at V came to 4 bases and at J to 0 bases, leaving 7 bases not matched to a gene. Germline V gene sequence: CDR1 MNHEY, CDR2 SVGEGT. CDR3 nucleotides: TGTGCCAGCAGTTCTCCGCAGGGGGCGGTGAACACTGAAGCTTTCTTT. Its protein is CASSSPQGAVNTEAFF.

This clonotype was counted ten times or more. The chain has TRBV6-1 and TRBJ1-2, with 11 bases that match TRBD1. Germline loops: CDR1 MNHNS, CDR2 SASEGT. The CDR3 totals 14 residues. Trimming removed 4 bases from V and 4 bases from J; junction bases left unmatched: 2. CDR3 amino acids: CASSGTGGFYGYTF. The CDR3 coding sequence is TGTGCCAGCAGTGGGACAGGGGGCTTCTATGGCTACACCTTC.

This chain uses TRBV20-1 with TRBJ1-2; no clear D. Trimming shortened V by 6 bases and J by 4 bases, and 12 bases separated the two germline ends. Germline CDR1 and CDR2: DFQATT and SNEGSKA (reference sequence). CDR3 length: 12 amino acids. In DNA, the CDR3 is TGCAGTGCAAGTAAGGACGCCTATGGCTACACCTTC. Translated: CSASKDAYGYTF.

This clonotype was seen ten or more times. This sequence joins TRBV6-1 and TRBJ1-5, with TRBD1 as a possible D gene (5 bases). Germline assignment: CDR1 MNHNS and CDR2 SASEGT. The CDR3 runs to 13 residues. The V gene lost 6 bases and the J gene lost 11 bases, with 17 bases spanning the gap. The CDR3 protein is CASRQTEGHSQHF. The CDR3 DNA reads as TGTGCCAGCAGGCAGACCGAGGGGCACTCCCAGCATTTT.

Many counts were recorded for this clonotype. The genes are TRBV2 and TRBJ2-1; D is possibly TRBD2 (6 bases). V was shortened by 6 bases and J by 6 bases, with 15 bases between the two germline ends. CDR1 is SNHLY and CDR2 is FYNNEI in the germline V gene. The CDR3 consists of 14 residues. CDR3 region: CASSPKTSANEQFF. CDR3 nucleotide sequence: TGTGCCAGCAGCCCGAAGACTAGTGCCAATGAGCAGTTCTTC.